These 7 T cell receptor beta chains were sequenced from one sample in a study of cytomegalovirus exposure and HLA in healthy donors. The repertoire was sequenced with immunoSEQ multiplex PCR; TCRdb's copy has only in-frame clones and lacks some. The table lists some 330,000 clones, 80% to 90% of them singletons. The sample comprised PBMCs. These receptors were obtained from a young woman in good health and CMV-seronegative.

This clone was seen only once. The chain joins TRBV27 to TRBJ2-1; D possibly corresponds to TRBD1 (5 bases). Trimming removed 2 bases from V and 6 bases from J, with 14 bases in between. Germline V gives CDR1 MNHEY, CDR2 SMNVEV (reference sequence). This CDR3 has 15 amino acids. The CDR3 nucleotides read TGTGCCAGCAGTTTAGAATGGCCAAGGGGCAATGAGCAGTTCTTC. It codes for CASSLEWPRGNEQFF.

This chain links TRBV2 with TRBJ2-3; TRBD2 agrees at 8 bases. This CDR3 spans 14 amino acids. Germline V CDR1 and CDR2: SNHLY, FYNNEI. Trimming removed 8 bases from V and 0 bases from J; junction bases left unmatched: 4. The CDR3 DNA sequence: TGTGCCAGCGCCCGGGGGGGAAGCACAGATACGCAGTATTTT. Translated, it gives CASARGGSTDTQYF. The full variable domain, its missing parts supplied by reference TRBV2 and TRBJ2-3, is EPEVTQTPSHQVTQMGQEVILRCVPISNHLYFYWYRQILGQKVEFLVSFYNNEISEKSEIFDDQFSVERPDGSNFTLKIRSTKLEDSAMYFCASARGGSTDTQYFGPGTRLTVL.

This rearrangement joins TRBV27 to TRBJ2-3, with D maybe TRBD2 (6 bases). This CDR3 has 16 residues. Trimming removed 2 bases from V and 0 bases from J, with 12 bases in between. Germline CDR1 MNHEY, CDR2 SMNVEV (reference sequence). The CDR3 reads CASSLQPGVSTDTQYF. The CDR3 DNA reads TGTGCCAGCAGTTTACAACCGGGAGTCAGCACAGATACGCAGTATTTT.

This clone was recorded only once. V and J are TRBV15 and TRBJ1-1; weak D call: TRBD1 (6 bases). The ends were cut back, 3 bases at V and 0 bases at J, with 14 bases in the middle. The CDR3 is made up of 16 amino acids. Germline CDR1 and CDR2: LNHNV and YYDKDF (reference sequence). CDR3 nucleotides: TGTGCCACCAGCAGTGGAAAGACAGGACTGAACACTGAAGCTTTCTTT. This sequence encodes CATSSGKTGLNTEAFF.

This rearrangement joins TRBV11-3 to TRBJ2-7; D may be TRBD1 (5 bases). The CDR3 loop spans 12 amino acids. Trimming stripped 0 bases from V and 6 bases from J, with 6 bases between. Germline V CDR1 and CDR2: SGHNT, YENEEA. CDR3 sequence: CASSLERGEQYF. The CDR3 DNA reads TGTGCCAGCAGCTTAGAAAGGGGCGAGCAGTACTTC.

The genes are TRBV12-5 and TRBJ2-7; perhaps TRBD2 as D (6 bases). This CDR3 comprises 17 residues. V was pared by 0 bases and J by 0 bases, with 15 bases between. CDR1 LGHNT and CDR2 FRNRAP come from the germline V gene. The CDR3 loop reads CASGLVVLEGSSYEQYF. The DNA of the CDR3 is TGTGCTAGTGGTTTGGTAGTCCTGGAGGGGAGCTCCTACGAGCAGTACTTC.

This clone turned up a few times. The DNA for the CDR3 is TGTGCCAGCAGTTTAGGCCGGGACAGGGCTTACGAGCAGTACTTC. As protein: CASSLGRDRAYEQYF. The chain has TRBV27 and TRBJ2-7; 9 bases align to TRBD1. The CDR3 totals 15 residues. Germline V gene data show CDR1 as MNHEY and CDR2 as SMNVEV (reference sequence). Losses at the gene ends were 2 bases for V and 4 bases for J; bases not matched to a gene: 6.